One TCR beta chain is described in this entry. CDR1 is LGHDT, CDR2 YNNKEL, per germline (reference sequence). This CDR3 is built from 18 residues. V gave up 0 bases and J gave up 5 bases, with 17 bases separating them. The data belong to a study of control samples from healthy donors and cancer patients. Produced via immunoSEQ multiplex PCR; TCRdb's table is partial and in-frame only. The repertoire holds more than 100,000 clones, 90% seen once, with 2% to 2.5% in the top ten. Sequenced sample: blood. This chain connects TRBV3-1 (or the pseudogene TRBV3-2) to TRBJ1-6; D is possibly TRBD1 (5 bases). The origin of this receptor is a man aged 18-30 years in good health. The CDR3 loop reads CASSQDRSGTLNNSPLHF. The CDR3 nucleotides read TGTGCCAGCAGCCAAGATCGAAGTGGGACGCTGAATAATTCACCCCTCCACTTT.